The rows below give T cell receptor beta chains drawn from one sample of a study of cytomegalovirus exposure and HLA in healthy donors. Data came from immunoSEQ multiplex PCR; TCRdb stores just in-frame clones and leaves some out. This sample has 110,000 to 150,000 clones, with roughly 85% found just once. The source material was PBMCs. The receptor source for this set is a woman aged 25-40 years in good health and CMV-seronegative. Each CDR3 is given with its conserved first and last residue. D genes are given only for firm matches. Only some rows state a clone size, as once, few, many or a class for expanded clones.

v_gene: TRBV19
j_gene: TRBJ1-2
abundance: NA
d_gene: NA
CDR3nt: TGTGCCAGTAGTATCCCCAACGGGGGGCGGACCCACTATGGCTACACCTTC
CDR3aa: CASSIPNGGRTHYGYTF

v_gene: TRBV19
j_gene: TRBJ1-1
abundance: once
d_gene: NA
CDR3nt: TGTGCCAGTAGCCCCGGGAGATCCGAAGCTTTCTTT
CDR3aa: CASSPGRSEAFF

v_gene: TRBV11-1
j_gene: TRBJ2-7
abundance: NA
d_gene: TRBD1
CDR3nt: TGTGCCAGCAGCTCCCCGGGACAGGGTTCCTACGAGCAGTACTTC
CDR3aa: CASSSPGQGSYEQYF

v_gene: TRBV4-2
j_gene: TRBJ1-2
abundance: once
d_gene: NA
CDR3nt: TGTGCCAGCAGCCAAGAGCTGGGAGGGGATGGCTACACCTTC
CDR3aa: CASSQELGGDGYTF

v_gene: TRBV2
j_gene: TRBJ1-1
abundance: few
d_gene: NA
CDR3nt: TGTGCCAGCAGTGAGTTTCAGGCGAACACTGAAGCTTTCTTT
CDR3aa: CASSEFQANTEAFF

v_gene: TRBV29-1
j_gene: TRBJ1-2
abundance: NA
d_gene: TRBD1
CDR3nt: TGCAGCGCTACGACAGGGTTCGGCTACACCTTC
CDR3aa: CSATTGFGYTF

v_gene: TRBV4-2
j_gene: TRBJ2-7
abundance: NA
d_gene: TRBD2
CDR3nt: TGTGCCAGCAGCTTCGAACTAGCGGGGGTGGCTAGGGAGCAGTACTTC
CDR3aa: CASSFELAGVAREQYF

v_gene: TRBV29-1
j_gene: TRBJ1-1
abundance: NA
d_gene: NA
CDR3nt: TGCAGCGTTCGCCAGTCCAACACTGAAGCTTTCTTT
CDR3aa: CSVRQSNTEAFF

v_gene: TRBV5-6
j_gene: TRBJ2-3
abundance: NA
d_gene: TRBD1
CDR3nt: TGTGCCAGCAGCCCACCCCATGGGACAGGAGCAGCAGATACGCAGTATTTT
CDR3aa: CASSPPHGTGAADTQYF

v_gene: TRBV6-5
j_gene: TRBJ2-2
abundance: NA
d_gene: TRBD1
CDR3nt: TGTGCCAGCAGTTACTCGTCGCAGGGGGCGGTTGGGGAGCTGTTTTTT
CDR3aa: CASSYSSQGAVGELFF

v_gene: TRBV29-1
j_gene: TRBJ2-7
abundance: NA
d_gene: TRBD1
CDR3nt: TGCAGCGCGAGGGGGACAGGGGAACCAGAGCAGTACTTC
CDR3aa: CSARGTGEPEQYF

v_gene: TRBV12-5
j_gene: TRBJ1-5
abundance: once
d_gene: NA
CDR3nt: TGTGCTAGTGGTTTGTTGACAGCTGATCAGCCCCAGCATTTT
CDR3aa: CASGLLTADQPQHF

v_gene: TRBV27
j_gene: TRBJ2-7
abundance: NA
d_gene: TRBD1
CDR3nt: TGTGCCAGCAGGGAACACAGGGGGCAGTCCTACGAGCAGTACTTC
CDR3aa: CASREHRGQSYEQYF

v_gene: TRBV6-5
j_gene: TRBJ2-7
abundance: NA
d_gene: TRBD1
CDR3nt: TGTGCCAGCAGTTACCAACGGACAGGGTTCTACGAGCAGTACTTC
CDR3aa: CASSYQRTGFYEQYF

v_gene: TRBV7-6
j_gene: TRBJ1-1
abundance: few
d_gene: NA
CDR3nt: TGTGCCTCGACTAGGGAACCAGGCACTGAAGCTTTCTTT
CDR3aa: CASTREPGTEAFF

v_gene: TRBV7-6
j_gene: TRBJ1-1
abundance: NA
d_gene: NA
CDR3nt: TGTGCCAGCAGCACACAGGAGAACACTGAAGCTTTCTTT
CDR3aa: CASSTQENTEAFF

v_gene: TRBV5-1
j_gene: TRBJ1-1
abundance: NA
d_gene: TRBD1
CDR3nt: TGCGCCAGCAGCCTCCGACAGGGTGGAGTTAGAACTGAAGCTTTCTTT
CDR3aa: CASSLRQGGVRTEAFF

v_gene: TRBV2
j_gene: TRBJ2-7
abundance: NA
d_gene: TRBD2
CDR3nt: TGTGCCAGCAGTGTAGATAGCGGGATCTACGAGCAGTACTTC
CDR3aa: CASSVDSGIYEQYF

v_gene: TRBV4-1
j_gene: TRBJ1-2
abundance: once
d_gene: NA
CDR3nt: TGCGCCAGCAGCCAAGATCGGCCGGCGTCTGGAGATGGCTACACCTTC
CDR3aa: CASSQDRPASGDGYTF

v_gene: TRBV27
j_gene: TRBJ1-1
abundance: NA
d_gene: TRBD1
CDR3nt: TGTGCCAGCAGTTCCCAGGGGGGATACTCTGAAGCTTTCTTT
CDR3aa: CASSSQGGYSEAFF

v_gene: TRBV18
j_gene: TRBJ1-3
abundance: NA
d_gene: NA
CDR3nt: TGTGCCAGCTCACCAGCCGCATCTCCAGGGATCTCTGGAAACACCATATATTTT
CDR3aa: CASSPAASPGISGNTIYF

v_gene: TRBV7-6
j_gene: TRBJ2-1
abundance: NA
d_gene: TRBD1
CDR3nt: TGTGCCAGCAGCTTGAGACAGGGATACTACAATGAGCAGTTCTTC
CDR3aa: CASSLRQGYYNEQFF

v_gene: TRBV6-5
j_gene: TRBJ2-5
abundance: NA
d_gene: TRBD1
CDR3nt: TGTGCCAGCAGTTACGGGACAGGGGAAGAGACCCAGTACTTC
CDR3aa: CASSYGTGEETQYF

v_gene: TRBV4-1
j_gene: TRBJ2-2
abundance: NA
d_gene: NA
CDR3nt: TGCGCCAGCAGCCAAATAAGGATGAGGGCTGACACCGGGGAGCTGTTTTTT
CDR3aa: CASSQIRMRADTGELFF

v_gene: TRBV5-1
j_gene: TRBJ2-3
abundance: NA
d_gene: TRBD2
CDR3nt: TGCGCCAGCAGCTTTAGCGGGGGAAGAGATACGCAGTATTTT
CDR3aa: CASSFSGGRDTQYF

v_gene: TRBV2
j_gene: TRBJ2-5
abundance: NA
d_gene: TRBD1
CDR3nt: TGTGCCAGCAGTGCAGGGGGCGGAGAGACCCAGTACTTC
CDR3aa: CASSAGGGETQYF

v_gene: TRBV9
j_gene: TRBJ2-7
abundance: NA
d_gene: TRBD2
CDR3nt: TGTGCCAGCAGCCACGGGACTAGCGGATACGAGCAGTACTTC
CDR3aa: CASSHGTSGYEQYF

v_gene: TRBV5-1
j_gene: TRBJ1-2
abundance: NA
d_gene: NA
CDR3nt: TGCGCCAGCAGCCCTGGCCAGGACTATGGCTACACCTTC
CDR3aa: CASSPGQDYGYTF

v_gene: TRBV4-2
j_gene: TRBJ1-6
abundance: few
d_gene: TRBD1
CDR3nt: TGTGCCAGCAGCCAAACCGACAGGGGGTCTTCACCCCTCCACTTT
CDR3aa: CASSQTDRGSSPLHF

v_gene: TRBV7-2
j_gene: TRBJ2-2
abundance: NA
d_gene: TRBD1
CDR3nt: TGTGCCAGCAGCTTATGGGGACAGGGCAACACCGGGGAGCTGTTTTTT
CDR3aa: CASSLWGQGNTGELFF

v_gene: TRBV19
j_gene: TRBJ2-7
abundance: once
d_gene: TRBD1
CDR3nt: TGTGCCAGTAGTATGGCCGGGACAGTGTCCTACGAGCAGTACTTC
CDR3aa: CASSMAGTVSYEQYF

v_gene: TRBV6-6
j_gene: TRBJ2-1
abundance: NA
d_gene: TRBD2
CDR3nt: TGTGCCAGCAGTTCCGAGGGACTAGCGCACAAGCAGTTCTTC
CDR3aa: CASSSEGLAHKQFF

v_gene: TRBV27
j_gene: TRBJ1-3
abundance: NA
d_gene: NA
CDR3nt: TGTGCCAGCAGCCACGGTGGTGCTCCTGGAAACACCATATATTTT
CDR3aa: CASSHGGAPGNTIYF

v_gene: TRBV6-5
j_gene: TRBJ1-2
abundance: few
d_gene: TRBD1
CDR3nt: TGTGCCAGCAGTCGACAGGGAAACTATGGCTACACCTTC
CDR3aa: CASSRQGNYGYTF

v_gene: TRBV12-5
j_gene: TRBJ2-7
abundance: once
d_gene: TRBD2
CDR3nt: TGTGCTAGTGGTTTGTCCACCGGGACTAGCGGGGATACCTACGAGCAGTACTTC
CDR3aa: CASGLSTGTSGDTYEQYF

v_gene: TRBV18
j_gene: TRBJ1-1
abundance: NA
d_gene: TRBD1
CDR3nt: TGTGCCAGCTCACCAGGACAGGGGGCGGCCGCTGAAGCTTTCTTT
CDR3aa: CASSPGQGAAAEAFF

v_gene: TRBV6-5
j_gene: TRBJ1-2
abundance: NA
d_gene: TRBD1
CDR3nt: TGTGCCAGCAGTTATACAGGGGGCGAAGATAAACATGGCTACACCTTC
CDR3aa: CASSYTGGEDKHGYTF

v_gene: TRBV5-6
j_gene: TRBJ2-2
abundance: once
d_gene: NA
CDR3nt: TGTGCCAGCAGCTACCAGGGAGGTACCACCGGGGAGCTGTTTTTT
CDR3aa: CASSYQGGTTGELFF

v_gene: TRBV4-3
j_gene: TRBJ1-1
abundance: few
d_gene: TRBD1
CDR3nt: TGCGCCAGCAGCCAAGGGGGACAGCACACTGAAGCTTTCTTT
CDR3aa: CASSQGGQHTEAFF

v_gene: TRBV7-2
j_gene: TRBJ1-2
abundance: NA
d_gene: NA
CDR3nt: TGTGCCAGCAGCTTAGATTACTCGGGCTATGGCTACACCTTC
CDR3aa: CASSLDYSGYGYTF

v_gene: TRBV18
j_gene: TRBJ1-1
abundance: NA
d_gene: NA
CDR3nt: TGTGCCAGCTCACCAGGAGGGAACACTGAAGCTTTCTTT
CDR3aa: CASSPGGNTEAFF

v_gene: TRBV18
j_gene: TRBJ1-5
abundance: few
d_gene: TRBD1
CDR3nt: TGTGCCAGCTCACCAGTTAGACAGGGGAGACACAATCAGCCCCAGCATTTT
CDR3aa: CASSPVRQGRHNQPQHF

v_gene: TRBV29-1
j_gene: TRBJ2-3
abundance: NA
d_gene: NA
CDR3nt: TGCAGCGTTGAAGCTGGGACTCTTAGCACAGATACGCAGTATTTT
CDR3aa: CSVEAGTLSTDTQYF

v_gene: TRBV2
j_gene: TRBJ1-5
abundance: few
d_gene: TRBD1
CDR3nt: TGTGCCAGCAGCGGCAACAGGGGTAGTCAGCCCCAGCATTTT
CDR3aa: CASSGNRGSQPQHF

v_gene: TRBV10-3
j_gene: TRBJ1-1
abundance: NA
d_gene: NA
CDR3nt: TGTGCCATCAGTCCTTGGGCCAAGAACACTGAAGCTTTCTTT
CDR3aa: CAISPWAKNTEAFF

v_gene: TRBV9
j_gene: TRBJ2-2
abundance: NA
d_gene: NA
CDR3nt: TGTGCCAGCAGCCCCATCGGGGTAAACACCGGGGAGCTGTTTTTT
CDR3aa: CASSPIGVNTGELFF

v_gene: TRBV9
j_gene: TRBJ2-1
abundance: NA
d_gene: TRBD2
CDR3nt: TGTGCCAGCAGCGGGTTTTATAACGGGGGGGCATACAATGAGCAGTTCTTC
CDR3aa: CASSGFYNGGAYNEQFF

v_gene: TRBV19
j_gene: TRBJ1-2
abundance: NA
d_gene: NA
CDR3nt: TGTGCCAGTAGAAACAGCTATGGCTACACCTTC
CDR3aa: CASRNSYGYTF

v_gene: TRBV5-8
j_gene: TRBJ2-7
abundance: NA
d_gene: TRBD1
CDR3nt: TGTGCCAGCAGCGGACAGGCCCTGGGCGAGCAGTACTTC
CDR3aa: CASSGQALGEQYF

v_gene: TRBV4-2
j_gene: TRBJ2-3
abundance: NA
d_gene: NA
CDR3nt: TGTGCCAGCAGCCAAGATTGGGGCCGCACAGATACGCAGTATTTT
CDR3aa: CASSQDWGRTDTQYF

v_gene: TRBV9
j_gene: TRBJ1-2
abundance: NA
d_gene: NA
CDR3nt: TGTGCCAGCAGCGTAGTGGGGGGGCACAACTATGGCTACACCTTC
CDR3aa: CASSVVGGHNYGYTF

v_gene: TRBV2
j_gene: TRBJ1-4
abundance: NA
d_gene: TRBD1
CDR3nt: TGTGCCAGCAGTCGGGGACAGTCACTAAATGAAAAACTGTTTTTT
CDR3aa: CASSRGQSLNEKLFF

v_gene: TRBV18
j_gene: TRBJ1-1
abundance: once
d_gene: NA
CDR3nt: TGTGCCAGCTCACCGGTTGGAGGAACTGAAGCTTTCTTT
CDR3aa: CASSPVGGTEAFF

v_gene: TRBV27
j_gene: TRBJ2-7
abundance: NA
d_gene: TRBD1
CDR3nt: TGTGCCAGCAGTCAGACAGGGGTACACGAGCAGTACTTC
CDR3aa: CASSQTGVHEQYF